This TCR beta chain was profiled in a study of neurological immune-mediated disorders. Broader study findings: The study found no CDR3 amino acid sequences shared by expanded clones across subjects, suggesting private repertoires in all groups.

The yield of each sequencing run was over 200 million TCR-beta sequences from 15-18 subjects. In TCRdb, the 5' RACE reads were re-called with MiXCR into one record per CDR3 protein. The repertoire holds some 38,000 distinct CDR3 sequences, with 11% as singletons. Worth noting for this clonotype: No antigen is known for it.

Time point reported: technical triplicate 1. This TCR derives from a man in his 60s with HTLV-1-associated myelopathy (HAM/TSP). Sequencing used PBMCs.

As DNA, the CDR3 is TGCAGTGCTAGATCGAGACGGTCAGTGAACACCGGGGAGCTGTTTTTT. It codes for CSARSRRSVNTGELFF. V usage is TRBV20-1 and J usage is TRBJ2-2; D call uncertain. Germline CDR1 and CDR2: DFQATT and SNEGSKA (reference sequence). The CDR3 loop spans 16 amino acids. Trimming took 2 bases from V and 1 from J, leaving 14 bases between them.